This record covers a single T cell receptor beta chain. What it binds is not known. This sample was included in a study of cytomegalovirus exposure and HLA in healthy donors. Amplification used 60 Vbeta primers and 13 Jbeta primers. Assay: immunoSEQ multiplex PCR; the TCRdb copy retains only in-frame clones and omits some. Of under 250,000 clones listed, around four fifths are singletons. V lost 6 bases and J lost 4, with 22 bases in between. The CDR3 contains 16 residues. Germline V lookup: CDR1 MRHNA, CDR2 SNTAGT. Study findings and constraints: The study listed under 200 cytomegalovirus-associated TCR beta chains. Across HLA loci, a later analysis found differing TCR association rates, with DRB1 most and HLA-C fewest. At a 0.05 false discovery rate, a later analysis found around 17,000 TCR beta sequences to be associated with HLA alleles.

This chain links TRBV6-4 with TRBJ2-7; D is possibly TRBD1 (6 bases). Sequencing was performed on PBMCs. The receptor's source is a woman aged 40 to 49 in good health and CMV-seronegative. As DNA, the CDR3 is TGTGCCAGCAGGGGAACGGGACAAGAAGACCATTACGAGCAGTACTTC. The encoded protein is CASRGTGQEDHYEQYF.